This TCR beta chain comes out of a study of T cells expressing NK-cell markers. About the study: Among the eight sequenced donors, seven tested HCMV-seropositive and one tested seronegative.

CDR3 length equals 13 residues. Reprocessing the 5' RACE reads, TCRdb reports a single entry for every CDR3 protein and omits DNA. The sample totals 400,000 to 450,000 distinct CDR3 sequences. The specimen was blood T cells: a sorted CD56 or NKG2C T cell subset, CD4+ or CD8+ T cells, or bulk PBMC T cells (not recorded which). This chain links TRBV12-3 or TRBV12-4 with TRBJ2-1; TCRdb outputs TRBD1, but without DNA this stays unchecked. This clonotype was obtained from a woman aged 18 to 75 in good health. CDR3 sequence reads: CASSSTGGREQFF.